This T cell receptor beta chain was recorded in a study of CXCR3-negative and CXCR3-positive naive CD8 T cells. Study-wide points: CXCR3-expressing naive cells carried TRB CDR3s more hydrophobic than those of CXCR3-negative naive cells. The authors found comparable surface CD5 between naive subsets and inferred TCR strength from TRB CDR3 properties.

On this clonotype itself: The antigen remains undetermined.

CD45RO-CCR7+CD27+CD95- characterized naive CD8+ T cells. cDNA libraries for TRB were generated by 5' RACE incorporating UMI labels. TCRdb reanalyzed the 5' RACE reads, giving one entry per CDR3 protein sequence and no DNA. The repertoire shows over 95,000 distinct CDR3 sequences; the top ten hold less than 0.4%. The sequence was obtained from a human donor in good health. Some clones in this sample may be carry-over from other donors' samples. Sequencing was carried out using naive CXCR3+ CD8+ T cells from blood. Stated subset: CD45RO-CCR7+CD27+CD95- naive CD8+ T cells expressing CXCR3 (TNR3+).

CDR3 sequence reads: CASSLGTPWETQYF. The chain combines TRBV13 with TRBJ2-5. This CDR3 is 14 amino acids long. Germline CDR1 PRHDT, CDR2 FYEKMQ (reference sequence).